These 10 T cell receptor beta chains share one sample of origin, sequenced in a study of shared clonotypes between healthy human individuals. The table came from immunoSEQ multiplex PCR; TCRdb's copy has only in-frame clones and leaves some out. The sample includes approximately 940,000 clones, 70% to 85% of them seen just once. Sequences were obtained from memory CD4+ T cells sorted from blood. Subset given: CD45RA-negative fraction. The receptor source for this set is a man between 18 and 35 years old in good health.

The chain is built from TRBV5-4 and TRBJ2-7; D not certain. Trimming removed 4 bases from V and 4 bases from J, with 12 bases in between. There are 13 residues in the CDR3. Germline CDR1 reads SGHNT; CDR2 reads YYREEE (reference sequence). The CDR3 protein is CASSPPRSYEQYF. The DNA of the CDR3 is TGTGCCAGCAGCCCCCCTAGGTCTTACGAGCAGTACTTC.

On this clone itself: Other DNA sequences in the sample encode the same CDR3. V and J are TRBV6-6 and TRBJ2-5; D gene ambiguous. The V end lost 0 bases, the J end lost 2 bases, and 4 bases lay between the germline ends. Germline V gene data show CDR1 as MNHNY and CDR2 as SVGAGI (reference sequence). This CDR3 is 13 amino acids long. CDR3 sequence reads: CASSYSRQETQYF. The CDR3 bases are TGTGCCAGCAGTTACTCGCGGCAAGAGACCCAGTACTTC.

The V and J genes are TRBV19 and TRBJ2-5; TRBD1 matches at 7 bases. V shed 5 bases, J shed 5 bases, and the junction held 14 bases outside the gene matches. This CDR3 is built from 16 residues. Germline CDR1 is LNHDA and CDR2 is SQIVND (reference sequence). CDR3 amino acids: CASSVGVTGKEETQYF. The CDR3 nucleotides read TGTGCCAGTAGTGTAGGGGTGACAGGGAAAGAGGAGACCCAGTACTTC.

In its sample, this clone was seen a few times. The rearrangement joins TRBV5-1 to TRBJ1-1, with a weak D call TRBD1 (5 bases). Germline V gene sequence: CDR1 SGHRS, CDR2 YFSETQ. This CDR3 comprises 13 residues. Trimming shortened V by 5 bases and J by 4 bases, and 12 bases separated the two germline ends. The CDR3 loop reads CASSNGGSTEAFF. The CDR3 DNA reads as TGCGCCAGCAGTAATGGGGGAAGCACTGAAGCTTTCTTT.

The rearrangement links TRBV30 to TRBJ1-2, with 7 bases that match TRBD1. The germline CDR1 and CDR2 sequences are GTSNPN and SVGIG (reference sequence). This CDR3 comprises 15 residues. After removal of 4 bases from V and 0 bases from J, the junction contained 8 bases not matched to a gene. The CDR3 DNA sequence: TGTGCCTGGAATCCTACAGGGGTAGCTAACTATGGCTACACCTTC. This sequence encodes CAWNPTGVANYGYTF.

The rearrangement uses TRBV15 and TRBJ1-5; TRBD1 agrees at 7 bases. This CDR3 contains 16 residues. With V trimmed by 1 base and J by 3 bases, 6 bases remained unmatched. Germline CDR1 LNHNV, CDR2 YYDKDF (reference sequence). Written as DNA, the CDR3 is TGTGCCACCAGCAGAGTCGGGGGGACAGTCAATCAGCCCCAGCATTTT. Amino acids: CATSRVGGTVNQPQHF.

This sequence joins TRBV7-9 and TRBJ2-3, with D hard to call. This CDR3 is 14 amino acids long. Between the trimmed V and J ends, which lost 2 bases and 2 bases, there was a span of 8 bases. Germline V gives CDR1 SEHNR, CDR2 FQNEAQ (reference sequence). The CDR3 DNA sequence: TGTGCCAGCAGCTTAAAGGAGTTCACAGATACGCAGTATTTT. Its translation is CASSLKEFTDTQYF. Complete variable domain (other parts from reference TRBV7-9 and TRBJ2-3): DTGVSQNPRHKITKRGQNVTFRCDPISEHNRLYWYRQTLGQGPEFLTYFQNEAQLEKSRLLSDRFSAERPKGSFSTLEIQRTEQGDSAMYLCASSLKEFTDTQYFGPGTRLTVL.

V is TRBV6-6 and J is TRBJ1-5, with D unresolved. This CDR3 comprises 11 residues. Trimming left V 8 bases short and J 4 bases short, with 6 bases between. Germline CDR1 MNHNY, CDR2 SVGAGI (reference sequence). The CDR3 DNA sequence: TGTGCCAGCCGAAATAATCAGCCCCAGCATTTT. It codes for CASRNNQPQHF.

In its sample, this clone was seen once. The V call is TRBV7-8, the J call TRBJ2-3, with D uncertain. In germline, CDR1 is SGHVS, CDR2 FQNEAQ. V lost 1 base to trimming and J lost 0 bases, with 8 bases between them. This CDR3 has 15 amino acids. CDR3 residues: CASSLVGRSTDTQYF. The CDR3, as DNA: TGTGCCAGCAGCTTAGTTGGCAGGAGCACAGATACGCAGTATTTT.

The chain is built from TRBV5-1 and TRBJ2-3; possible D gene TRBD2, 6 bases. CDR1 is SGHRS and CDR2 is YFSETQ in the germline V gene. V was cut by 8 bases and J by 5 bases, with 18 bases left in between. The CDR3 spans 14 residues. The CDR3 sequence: CASRDPGRRDTQYF. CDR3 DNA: TGCGCCAGTAGAGACCCAGGGAGGAGAGATACGCAGTATTTT.